Shown below are 13 T cell receptor beta chains from a single sample sequenced in a study of shared clonotypes between healthy human individuals. Repertoires were generated with immunoSEQ multiplex PCR, while TCRdb's copy carries only in-frame clones and drops some. There are about 600,000 clones in the sample; roughly 79% occur only once, and approximately 12% lies in the top ten. Sequences were obtained from PBMCs. Receptors originate from a woman aged 40 to 50 in good health. Some clones in this sample may be carry-over from other donors' samples.

The chain links TRBV5-1 to TRBJ2-1; weak D call: TRBD2 (6 bases). The CDR3 extends over 13 amino acids. Germline V lookup: CDR1 SGHRS, CDR2 YFSETQ. V lost 8 bases and J lost 7, with 16 bases in between. The CDR3 region has the DNA TGCGCCAGTGAGTTTAGTGGGGGGAATGAGCAGTTCTTC. The encoded protein is CASEFSGGNEQFF.

Note on this clone: Other nucleotide sequences in the sample specify the same CDR3. This chain uses TRBV28 with TRBJ2-7; perhaps TRBD2 as D (6 bases). The germline V gene has CDR1 MDHEN and CDR2 SYDVKM. CDR3 length: 13 residues. V shed 3 bases and J shed 2 bases, with 8 bases lying between them. The CDR3 spells CASSFGGTYEQYF. The CDR3 nucleotides read TGTGCCAGCAGTTTCGGGGGAACCTACGAGCAGTACTTC.

DNA of the CDR3: TGTGCCAGCAGCGACCTCCGGACAGGGGAAAGAAACACCATATATTTT. Protein sequence: CASSDLRTGERNTIYF. The chain is built from TRBV9 and TRBJ1-3, with 9 positions matching TRBD1. CDR1 and CDR2 (germline): SGDLS, YYNGEE. The CDR3 contains 16 residues. The V gene end was trimmed by 3 bases and the J gene end by 5 bases; junction bases not matched to a gene: 9.

V and J are TRBV28 and TRBJ2-7; TRBD2 matches 7 bases. This CDR3 region has 14 residues. J gave up 5 bases and V 2 bases, and 6 bases lay outside the gene matches. CDR1 and CDR2 (germline): MDHEN, SYDVKM. CDR3 in amino acids: CASSLGGSVNEQYF. In nucleotides, the CDR3 is TGTGCCAGCAGTTTAGGCGGGAGCGTCAACGAGCAGTACTTC.

The chain joins TRBV4-1 to TRBJ2-7; D might be TRBD2 (6 bases). The germline CDR1 and CDR2 sequences are MGHRA and YSYEKL. This CDR3 spans 16 amino acids. The V end was cut by 0 bases, the J end by 0 bases, with 12 bases between. The CDR3 sequence: CASSQEEPGASYEQYF. The CDR3 DNA reads TGCGCCAGCAGCCAAGAAGAACCGGGAGCCTCCTACGAGCAGTACTTC.

This rearrangement joins TRBV7-2 to TRBJ2-1; 9 bases agree with TRBD2. The CDR3 extends over 15 amino acids. Germline CDR1 is SGHTA and CDR2 is FQGNSA. Trimming cost V 1 base and J 6 bases; bases outside gene matches: 4. CDR3: CASSLGLAGTNEQFF. The CDR3 nucleotides are TGTGCCAGCAGCTTAGGGCTAGCGGGAACCAATGAGCAGTTCTTC.

V usage is TRBV27 and J usage is TRBJ2-3; no firm D call. Germline V gives CDR1 MNHEY, CDR2 SMNVEV (reference sequence). The CDR3 covers 17 residues. Trimming pared 5 bases from V and 3 bases from J, leaving 21 bases between. CDR3 sequence reads: CASSTVGGKGWTDTQYF. The CDR3, as DNA: TGTGCCAGCAGTACCGTAGGTGGGAAAGGTTGGACAGATACGCAGTATTTT.

Comment on this clone: This may be a read error, as it is one base from a much larger clone. The J gene is TRBJ1-2, the V gene TRBV11-2; perhaps TRBD1 as D (6 bases). Germline CDR1 reads SGHAT; CDR2 reads FQNNGV. This CDR3 comprises 16 residues. The CDR3 nucleotides are TGTGCCAGCAGCTTTAGTCGGGGGGCAGTTAGCTATGACTACACCTTC. Encoded protein: CASSFSRGAVSYDYTF.

The rearrangement links TRBV5-8 to TRBJ1-3; 8 bases match TRBD1. Germline lookup yields CDR1 SGHTS and CDR2 YDEGEE. The CDR3 extends over 15 amino acids. J lost 4 bases, V lost 4 bases, and 7 bases had no gene match. The CDR3 DNA reads TGTGCCAGCAGCCACGACAGGGGCGTAGGAAACACCATATATTTT. This encodes CASSHDRGVGNTIYF.

A few counts support this clone. The V gene is TRBV19, the J gene TRBJ1-2; a weak D match, TRBD1 (5 bases). V lost 7 bases to trimming and J lost 7 bases, with 25 bases between them. This CDR3 has 16 residues. Germline CDR1 is LNHDA and CDR2 is SQIVND (reference sequence). CDR3 region: CASTPRGEGKLRGYTF. The CDR3 coding sequence is TGTGCCAGTACTCCTAGAGGGGAGGGAAAATTGCGTGGCTACACCTTC.

This clone appeared once. The rearrangement joins TRBV19 to TRBJ2-1, with 8 bases matching TRBD1. Germline V gives CDR1 LNHDA, CDR2 SQIVND (reference sequence). There are 15 residues in the CDR3. V lost 7 bases, J lost 6 bases, and 11 bases stayed unmatched. CDR3 sequence reads: CASTRTGNAGNEQFF. The CDR3 DNA follows: TGTGCCAGTACCCGGACAGGGAACGCGGGCAATGAGCAGTTCTTC.

The chain carries TRBV27 and TRBJ2-3, with unresolved D. V lost 6 bases, J lost 6 bases, and 16 bases lay in between. Germline CDR1 and CDR2: MNHEY and SMNVEV (reference sequence). The CDR3 has 14 residues. For the CDR3, the DNA is TGTGCCAGCAGGGCCGTAACTGCTTCGGATACGCAGTATTTT. Amino acids: CASRAVTASDTQYF.

J is TRBJ1-2 and V is TRBV6-6; 10 bases align to TRBD1. From germline, CDR1 is MNHNY and CDR2 SVGAGI (reference sequence). This CDR3 spans 15 amino acids. V lost 6 bases to trimming and J lost 6 bases; unmatched junction nucleotides: 10. DNA of the CDR3: TGTGCCAGCAGGCCCCCGGGACAGGGGTTTCATGGCTACACCTTC. It is translated as CASRPPGQGFHGYTF.